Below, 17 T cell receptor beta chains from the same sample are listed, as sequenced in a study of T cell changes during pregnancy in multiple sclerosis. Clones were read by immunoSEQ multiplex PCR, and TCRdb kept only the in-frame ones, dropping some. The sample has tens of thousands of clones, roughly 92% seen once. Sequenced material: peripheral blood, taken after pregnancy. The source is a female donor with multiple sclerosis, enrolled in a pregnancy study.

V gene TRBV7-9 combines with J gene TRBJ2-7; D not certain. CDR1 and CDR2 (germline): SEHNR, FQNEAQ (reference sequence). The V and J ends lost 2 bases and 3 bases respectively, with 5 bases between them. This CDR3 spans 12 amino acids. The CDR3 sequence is CASSLQVYEQYF. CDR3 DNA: TGTGCCAGCAGCTTACAGGTCTACGAGCAGTACTTC.

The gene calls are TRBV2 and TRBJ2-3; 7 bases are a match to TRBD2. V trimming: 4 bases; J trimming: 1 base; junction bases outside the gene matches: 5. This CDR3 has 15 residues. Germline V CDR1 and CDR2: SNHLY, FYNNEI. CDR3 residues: CASSVNAGGTDTQYF. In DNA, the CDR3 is TGTGCCAGCAGTGTCAATGCGGGAGGCACAGATACGCAGTATTTT.

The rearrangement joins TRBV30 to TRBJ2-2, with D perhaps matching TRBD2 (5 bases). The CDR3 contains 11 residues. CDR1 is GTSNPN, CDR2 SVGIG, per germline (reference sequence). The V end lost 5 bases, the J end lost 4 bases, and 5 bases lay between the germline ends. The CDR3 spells CAWAGTGELFF. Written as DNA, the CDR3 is TGTGCCTGGGCGGGCACCGGGGAGCTGTTTTTT.

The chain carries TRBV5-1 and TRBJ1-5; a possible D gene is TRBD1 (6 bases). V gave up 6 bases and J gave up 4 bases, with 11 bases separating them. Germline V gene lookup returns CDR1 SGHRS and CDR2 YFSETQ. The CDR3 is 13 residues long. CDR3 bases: TGCGCCAGCAAGACAGGACCAAATCAGCCCCAGCATTTT. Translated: CASKTGPNQPQHF.

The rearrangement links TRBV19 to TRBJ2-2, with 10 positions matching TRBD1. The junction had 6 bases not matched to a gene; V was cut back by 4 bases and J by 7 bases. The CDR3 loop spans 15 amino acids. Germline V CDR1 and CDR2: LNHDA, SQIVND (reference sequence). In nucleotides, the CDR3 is TGTGCCAGTAGTAGTCGACAGGGGGCGATCGGGGAGCTGTTTTTT. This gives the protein CASSSRQGAIGELFF.

This CDR3 reads CASSLWGPTNEKLFF. The CDR3 region has the DNA TGTGCCAGCAGCTTGTGGGGCCCAACTAATGAAAAACTGTTTTTT. The V gene is TRBV5-6, the J gene TRBJ1-4; D is possibly TRBD1 (5 bases). From germline, CDR1 is SGHDT and CDR2 YYEEEE. This CDR3 has 15 amino acids. The V end was cut by 1 base, the J end by 0 bases, with 7 bases between.

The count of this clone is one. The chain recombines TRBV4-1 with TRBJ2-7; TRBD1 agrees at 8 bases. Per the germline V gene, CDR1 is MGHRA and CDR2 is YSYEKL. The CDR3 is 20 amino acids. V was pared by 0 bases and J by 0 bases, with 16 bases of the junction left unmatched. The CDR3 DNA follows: TGCGCCAGCAGCCAAGATGTCGGCAGGGGGCACTTTACAACCTCCTACGAGCAGTACTTC. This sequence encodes CASSQDVGRGHFTTSYEQYF.

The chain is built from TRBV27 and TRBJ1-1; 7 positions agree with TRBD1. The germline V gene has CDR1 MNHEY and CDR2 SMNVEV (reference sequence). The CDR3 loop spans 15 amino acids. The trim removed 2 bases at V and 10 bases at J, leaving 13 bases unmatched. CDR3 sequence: CASSLLPDRIHRAFF. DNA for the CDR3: TGTGCCAGCAGTTTACTTCCGGACAGGATCCATAGAGCTTTCTTT.

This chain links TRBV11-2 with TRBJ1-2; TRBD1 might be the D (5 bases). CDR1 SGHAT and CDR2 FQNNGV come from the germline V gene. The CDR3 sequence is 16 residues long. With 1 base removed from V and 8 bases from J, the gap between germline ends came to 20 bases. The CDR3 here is CASSLAASLQGSGYTF. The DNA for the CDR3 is TGTGCCAGCAGCTTAGCCGCCTCCCTCCAGGGATCGGGCTACACCTTC.

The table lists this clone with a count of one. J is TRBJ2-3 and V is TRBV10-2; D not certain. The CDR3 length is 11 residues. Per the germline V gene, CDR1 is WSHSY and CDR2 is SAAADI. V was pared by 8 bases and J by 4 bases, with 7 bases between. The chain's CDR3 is CASLYADTQYF. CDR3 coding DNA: TGCGCCAGCCTATATGCAGATACGCAGTATTTT.

CDR3 DNA sequence: TGTGCCAGCAGTGAAGCATTACAGGGGGCCTGGGATCAGCCCCAGCATTTT. Amino acids: CASSEALQGAWDQPQHF. The chain combines TRBV2 with TRBJ1-5; 9 bases line up with TRBD1. The CDR3 spans 17 residues. The junction had 8 bases not matched to a gene; V was cut back by 0 bases and J by 5 bases. The germline CDR1 and CDR2 sequences are SNHLY and FYNNEI.

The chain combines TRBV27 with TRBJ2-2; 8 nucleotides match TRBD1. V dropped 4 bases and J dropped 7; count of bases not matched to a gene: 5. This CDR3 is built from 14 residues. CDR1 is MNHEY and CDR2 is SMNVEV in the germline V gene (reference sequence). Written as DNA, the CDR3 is TGTGCCAGCAGTTGGACAGGGTGGGTCGGGGAGCTGTTTTTT. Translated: CASSWTGWVGELFF.

This CDR3 is CASSQATISGGSRAFF. CDR3 coding DNA: TGCGCCAGCAGCCAGGCCACCATATCCGGGGGAAGTCGAGCTTTCTTT. J is TRBJ1-1 and V is TRBV4-3, with a tentative D call TRBD1 (5 bases). Germline V gene data show CDR1 as LGHNA and CDR2 as YSLEER. Trimming shortened V by 3 bases and J by 10 bases, and 24 bases separated the two germline ends. CDR3 size: 16 residues.

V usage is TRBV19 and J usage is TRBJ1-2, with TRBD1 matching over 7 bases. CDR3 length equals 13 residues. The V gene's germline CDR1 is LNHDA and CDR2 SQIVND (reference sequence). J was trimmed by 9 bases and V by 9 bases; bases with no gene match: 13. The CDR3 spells CASTGQPSMSYTF. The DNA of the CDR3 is TGTGCCAGCACGGGACAGCCTTCTATGAGCTACACCTTC.

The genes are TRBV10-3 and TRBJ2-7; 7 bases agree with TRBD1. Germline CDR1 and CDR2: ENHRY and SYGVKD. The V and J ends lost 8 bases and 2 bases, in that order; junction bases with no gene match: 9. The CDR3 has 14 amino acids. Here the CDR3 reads CAISRGKLTYEQYF. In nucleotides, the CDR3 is TGTGCCATCTCCAGGGGGAAGCTGACCTACGAGCAGTACTTC.

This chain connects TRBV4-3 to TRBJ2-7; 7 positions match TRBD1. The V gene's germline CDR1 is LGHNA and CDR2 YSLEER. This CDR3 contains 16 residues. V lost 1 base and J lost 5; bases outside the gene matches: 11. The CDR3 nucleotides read TGCGCCAGCAGCCAAGGACACGGGACAGCCCCTAACGAGCAGTACTTC. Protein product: CASSQGHGTAPNEQYF.

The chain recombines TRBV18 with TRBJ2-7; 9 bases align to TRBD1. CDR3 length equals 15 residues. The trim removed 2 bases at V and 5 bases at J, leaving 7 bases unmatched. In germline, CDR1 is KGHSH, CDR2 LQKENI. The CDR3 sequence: CASSPFGTGLDEQYF. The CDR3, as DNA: TGTGCCAGCTCACCATTCGGGACAGGGCTGGACGAGCAGTACTTC.